The clone carrying this T cell receptor (beta chain) was counted a single time. TCRdb keeps only in-frame clones here, not all; method: immunoSEQ multiplex PCR. The repertoire includes roughly 40,000 clones, approximately 81% of them detected once, and about 16% sits in the top ten. This entry comes from a study of OX40 agonist ivuxolimab in advanced cancers. Across the study: Patients undergoing dose escalation presented with hepatocellular carcinoma, melanoma, renal cell or head and neck cancer.

CDR1 and CDR2 from the germline V gene are LNHDA and SQIVND (reference sequence). V was trimmed by 10 bases and J by 2 bases, leaving 9 bases between them. The CDR3 is made up of 13 amino acids. This chain joins TRBV19 and TRBJ2-6; D gene uncertain. The sequence was collected from an adult with an advanced solid tumor such as melanoma, head and neck, liver or kidney cancer. The sequences come from CD4+ or CD8+ T cells sorted from blood, collected in a trial of the OX40 agonist ivuxolimab. In DNA, the CDR3 is TGTGCCACAGCCAGTGCTGGGGCCAACGTCCTGACTTTC. Its protein product is CATASAGANVLTF. Using reference TRBV19 and TRBJ2-6 for the parts outside the CDR3, the full variable domain is DGGITQSPKYLFRKEGQNVTLSCEQNLNHDAMYWYRQDPGQGLRLIYYSQIVNDFQKGDIAEGYSVSREKKESFPLTVTSAQKNPTAFYLCATASAGANVLTFGAGSRLTVL.